This T cell receptor beta chain was sequenced during a study of cytomegalovirus exposure and HLA in healthy donors. Looking at the study overall: Unique TCRs from HLA-typed donors, 80 million to 90 million of them, were held in an early data release.

Regarding this clone: Its antigen is undetermined.

Study-wide points: A missense variant in DCLRE1C was later tied to TCR beta V- and J-gene trimming.

This cohort consisted of healthy bone marrow donors. PCR amplification relied on 60 Vbeta primers (plus 13 Jbeta primers). Method: immunoSEQ multiplex PCR; TCRdb's copy keeps in-frame clones and lacks some. Among 150,000 to 180,000 clones, approximately 80% were seen once, and the ten largest hold more than 10%. The sequencing sample was made of PBMCs. The receptor was derived from a man aged 30-40 years in good health and CMV-seropositive.

The CDR3 DNA reads as TGTGCCAGCAGCTTAGGACTAAACAATGAGCAGTTCTTC. It translates to CASSLGLNNEQFF. This sequence joins TRBV13 and TRBJ2-1; D is ambiguous. Germline V gene data show CDR1 as PRHDT and CDR2 as FYEKMQ (reference sequence). This CDR3 has 13 residues. V lost 0 bases and J 5 bases, leaving 5 bases between the germline ends.